This section outlines one T cell receptor beta chain sequence together with its context. Its target is not known. These data come from a study of cytomegalovirus exposure and HLA in healthy donors. PCR amplification relied on 60 Vbeta primers (plus 13 Jbeta primers). Repertoires were generated with immunoSEQ multiplex PCR, while TCRdb's copy carries only in-frame clones and drops some. Counted here are about 110,000 clones, over 60% occurring once; the ten biggest clones make up approximately 4.4%. Study observations and caveats: The study reported that TCR beta sequences accurately predicted HLA-A and HLA-B alleles in most subjects. Rare sequences made up most TCRs, while some public TCRs were found in many donors. Immune exposure data for these donors was limited to CMV serostatus.

Sequencing was performed on PBMCs. The sequence came from a man aged 25 to 40 in good health and CMV-seropositive.

The CDR3 loop is CASTRRGEQYF. CDR3 coding DNA: TGTGCCAGCACCCGGCGGGGCGAGCAGTACTTC. The genes are TRBV7-8 and TRBJ2-7; perhaps TRBD2 as D (6 bases). Trimming cost V 7 bases and J 6 bases, with 10 bases left between them. The germline gives CDR1 SGHVS, CDR2 FQNEAQ. CDR3 length: 11 residues. Full variable domain (outside the CDR3, taken from reference TRBV7-8 and TRBJ2-7): GAGVSQSPRYKVAKRGQDVALRCDPISGHVSLFWYQQALGQGPEFLTYFQNEAQLDKSGLPSDRFFAERPEGSVSTLKIQRTQQEDSAVYLCASTRRGEQYFGPGTRLTVT.